Reported below is one T cell receptor beta chain. CDR3 size: 16 residues. The ends lost 1 base at V and 5 bases at J; junction bases unmatched: 8. Germline V gives CDR1 LGHDT, CDR2 YNNKEL (reference sequence). The data stem from a study of T-cell reconstitution after alpha-beta-depleted transplantation in children. TCRbeta library construction was performed incorporating unique molecular identifiers. Using its own MiXCR run on the PCR reads, TCRdb lists one record per CDR3 protein. The sample has some 310,000 distinct CDR3 sequences, approximately 23% seen once. The sequenced sample was PBMCs, mostly from graft donor cells, obtained 180 days after TCRalphabeta/CD19-depleted stem cell transplant. The chain combines TRBV3-1 with TRBJ2-5, with TRBD1 identical over 9 bases. The receptor was isolated from a male patient between 10 and 17 years old who had a stem cell transplant for acute lymphoblastic leukemia, so the T cells may come from the graft donor. In DNA form, the CDR3 reads TGTGCCAGCAGCCAAGCGGGACAGGGAGGAGGGGAGACCCAGTACTTC. It translates to CASSQAGQGGGETQYF.